The next 24 T cell receptor beta chains were all read from a single sample in a study of cytomegalovirus exposure and HLA in healthy donors. Amplification used 60 Vbeta primers and 13 Jbeta primers. Libraries were prepared by immunoSEQ multiplex PCR; TCRdb keeps only in-frame clonotypes and omits some of them. Of about 180,000 clones detected, roughly 88% appear once; the ten largest clones hold 1.2%. The sequencing input was PBMCs. The receptors were gathered from a girl aged 2-10 years in good health and CMV-seropositive.

This rearrangement joins TRBV2 to TRBJ1-3; TRBD1 agrees at 7 bases. The germline V gene has CDR1 SNHLY and CDR2 FYNNEI. The trim removed 4 bases at V and 0 bases at J, leaving 6 bases unmatched. The CDR3 runs to 16 residues. Here the CDR3 DNA reads TGTGCCAGCAGTGTGAGGGGGCAGGGCTCTGGAAACACCATATATTTT. This gives the protein CASSVRGQGSGNTIYF.

The chain joins TRBV2 to TRBJ1-4, with D perhaps matching TRBD1 (5 bases). Trimming took off 0 bases at V and 3 bases at J, with 11 bases between the two ends. Per the germline V gene, CDR1 is SNHLY and CDR2 is FYNNEI. This CDR3 is 16 amino acids long. The CDR3 DNA is TGTGCCAGCAGTGAAGCGCTGGGGGGGGCTAATGAAAAACTGTTTTTT. Translating it yields CASSEALGGANEKLFF.

This clone appeared a single time. The CDR3 region is CASSQEEVRARGNEQFF. CDR3 nucleotides: TGTGCCAGCAGCCAGGAAGAGGTGAGGGCCCGAGGAAATGAGCAGTTCTTC. The chain recombines TRBV7-6 with TRBJ2-1, with a tentative D call TRBD2 (5 bases). V was cut by 5 bases and J by 7 bases, with 24 bases left in between. The CDR3 is 17 amino acids. The germline V gene encodes CDR1 SGHVS and CDR2 FNYEAQ.

The chain carries TRBV4-1 and TRBJ1-4, with D possibly TRBD1 on 6 matching bases. The germline V and J ends were trimmed by 1 base and 3 bases, with 9 bases remaining between them. The CDR3 totals 15 residues. Per germline, CDR1 MGHRA and CDR2 YSYEKL. CDR3 loop: CASSQVSGANEKLFF. The CDR3 region has the DNA TGCGCCAGCAGCCAAGTATCAGGGGCTAATGAAAAACTGTTTTTT.

In its sample, this clone was seen a few times. This chain joins TRBV6-1 and TRBJ1-2; D is unresolved. From germline, CDR1 is MNHNS and CDR2 SASEGT. The CDR3 extends over 13 amino acids. The V end lost 2 bases, the J end lost 3 bases, and 7 bases lay between the germline ends. The CDR3 is CASSEMADYGYTF. In DNA form, the CDR3 reads TGTGCCAGCAGTGAAATGGCGGACTATGGCTACACCTTC.

V gene TRBV7-9 combines with J gene TRBJ2-7; 8 bases agree with TRBD1. The V and J ends lost 5 bases and 3 bases, in that order; junction bases with no gene match: 9. Germline CDR1 is SEHNR and CDR2 is FQNEAQ (reference sequence). The length of the CDR3 is 15 residues. CDR3 amino acids: CASSPRTGLSYEQYF. The CDR3 bases are TGTGCCAGCAGCCCCCGGACAGGGCTAAGCTACGAGCAGTACTTC.

The chain is built from TRBV25-1 and TRBJ1-1, with a possible D match to TRBD1 (5 bases). V lost 2 bases, J lost 4 bases, and 8 bases lay in between. This CDR3 comprises 13 residues. Germline CDR1 is MGHDK and CDR2 is SYGVNS. The CDR3 nucleotides read TGTGCCAGCAGTGAAGGAGGGACCACTGAAGCTTTCTTT. This encodes CASSEGGTTEAFF.

This rearrangement joins TRBV19 to TRBJ2-1, with D perhaps matching TRBD1 (6 bases). The CDR3 sequence is 15 residues long. Germline V gene sequence: CDR1 LNHDA, CDR2 SQIVND (reference sequence). V was shortened by 4 bases and J by 0 bases, with 10 bases between the two germline ends. The CDR3 spells CASSRGLGSYNEQFF. In DNA, the CDR3 is TGTGCCAGTAGTAGGGGGCTGGGCTCCTACAATGAGCAGTTCTTC.

This clone was counted between two and nine times. The V and J genes are TRBV9 and TRBJ2-7; the D is unclear. Trimming shortened V by 4 bases and J by 4 bases, and 15 bases separated the two germline ends. Germline values: CDR1 SGDLS, CDR2 YYNGEE. The CDR3 has 14 amino acids. Here the CDR3 DNA reads TGTGCCAGCAGCCAGGAACAGCCACCTTACGAGCAGTACTTC. Translation gives CASSQEQPPYEQYF.

This clone was counted once. The chain couples TRBV10-2 to TRBJ1-3; unclear D gene. The germline V and J ends were trimmed by 4 bases and 0 bases, with 4 bases remaining between them. The CDR3 is 13 amino acids. Per germline, CDR1 WSHSY and CDR2 SAAADI. The CDR3 DNA reads as TGCGCCAGCAGTGGCAGCTCTGGAAACACCATATATTTT. Its protein is CASSGSSGNTIYF.

The chain is built from TRBV28 and TRBJ1-1, with D possibly matching TRBD1 (5 bases). Germline V gene lookup returns CDR1 MDHEN and CDR2 SYDVKM. Trimming took 3 bases from V and 0 from J, leaving 14 bases between them. The CDR3 contains 16 residues. Here the CDR3 reads CASSLLQAELNTEAFF. The CDR3 bases are TGTGCCAGCAGTTTGTTACAGGCTGAATTGAACACTGAAGCTTTCTTT.

The chain carries TRBV19 and TRBJ2-2; D perhaps matches TRBD2 (6 bases). With 7 bases removed from V and 4 bases from J, the gap between germline ends came to 13 bases. There are 14 residues in the CDR3. Germline lookup yields CDR1 LNHDA and CDR2 SQIVND (reference sequence). The DNA of the CDR3 is TGTGCCAGTAACTCCGCGGGGACCACCGGGGAGCTGTTTTTT. It encodes CASNSAGTTGELFF.

This chain connects TRBV16 to TRBJ2-2; no clear D gene. The V end was cut by 4 bases, the J end by 6 bases, with 15 bases between. The germline gives CDR1 KGHSY, CDR2 FQNENV. The CDR3 loop spans 15 amino acids. Written as DNA, the CDR3 is TGTGCCAGCAGCCCTGGGCCCAGTCTCGCCGGGGAGCTGTTTTTT. This sequence encodes CASSPGPSLAGELFF.

The V call is TRBV4-1, the J call TRBJ2-1, with 7 bases aligning to TRBD2. The CDR3 has 14 residues. Losses at the gene ends were 1 base for V and 7 bases for J; bases not matched to a gene: 4. CDR1 MGHRA and CDR2 YSYEKL come from the germline V gene. CDR3 residues: CASSQVRGSNEQFF. DNA for the CDR3: TGCGCCAGCAGCCAAGTCCGCGGGAGTAATGAGCAGTTCTTC.

This chain connects TRBV5-1 to TRBJ2-3, with 10 bases identical to TRBD2. The junction had 14 bases not matched to a gene; V was cut back by 1 base and J by 0 bases. Per germline, CDR1 SGHRS and CDR2 YFSETQ. CDR3 size: 20 residues. CDR3 in amino acids: CASSLRASGSSFASTDTQYF. CDR3 DNA: TGCGCCAGCAGCTTGAGGGCTAGCGGGAGCTCCTTCGCTAGCACAGATACGCAGTATTTT.

In its sample, this clone was seen once. The V call is TRBV12-5, the J call TRBJ2-2; 9 nucleotides agree with TRBD2. The J segment lost 4 bases and the V segment lost 3 bases, leaving 6 bases of the junction unmatched. There are 16 residues in the CDR3. The germline CDR1 and CDR2 sequences are LGHNT and FRNRAP. The CDR3 protein is CASGFASGTGTGELFF. The CDR3 nucleotides are TGTGCTAGTGGTTTCGCTAGCGGGACGGGCACCGGGGAGCTGTTTTTT. Using reference TRBV12-5 and TRBJ2-2 for the parts outside the CDR3, the full variable domain is DARVTQTPRHKVTEMGQEVTMRCQPILGHNTVFWYRQTMMQGLELLAYFRNRAPLDDSGMPKDRFSAEMPDATLATLKIQPSEPRDSAVYFCASGFASGTGTGELFFGEGSRLTVL.

The gene calls are TRBV9 and TRBJ1-4; 7 nucleotides align to TRBD1. CDR1 SGDLS and CDR2 YYNGEE come from the germline V gene. This CDR3 has 14 amino acids. Germline trimming cut 2 bases from V and 5 bases from J; bases unmatched to any gene: 3. In DNA form, the CDR3 reads TGTGCCAGCAGCGTCGGGACAGAAAATGAAAAACTGTTTTTT. Translation gives CASSVGTENEKLFF.

The J gene is TRBJ2-2, the V gene TRBV7-3, with 8 bases fitting TRBD2. This CDR3 region has 14 residues. V lost 1 base to trimming and J lost 6 bases; unmatched junction nucleotides: 1. The germline V gene has CDR1 SGHTA and CDR2 FQGTGA. The CDR3 DNA sequence: TGTGCCAGCAGCTTAATCGGGGGGGCCGGGGAGCTGTTTTTT. Protein product: CASSLIGGAGELFF.

V usage is TRBV2 and J usage is TRBJ2-1; 7 nucleotides line up with TRBD1. The CDR3 sequence is 14 residues long. V lost 6 bases to trimming and J lost 6 bases; unmatched junction nucleotides: 8. Germline CDR1 and CDR2: SNHLY and FYNNEI. The CDR3 region is CASRKEHRGNEQFF. Here the CDR3 DNA reads TGTGCCAGCAGGAAGGAGCACAGGGGCAATGAGCAGTTCTTC.

As regards this clone: Other DNA sequences in the sample encode the same CDR3. The DNA of the CDR3 is TGTGCCAGCAGCCAGCGGCAGGGCTACGAGCAGTACTTC. This gives the protein CASSQRQGYEQYF. V and J are TRBV4-2 and TRBJ2-7, with a weak D call TRBD1 (5 bases). CDR1 LGHNA and CDR2 YNFKEQ come from the germline V gene. Trimming cost V 3 bases and J 3 bases, with 9 bases left between them. This CDR3 comprises 13 residues.

The chain uses TRBV9 and TRBJ2-2, with 10 bases identical to TRBD2. The CDR3 contains 15 residues. Germline CDR1 and CDR2: SGDLS and YYNGEE. V dropped 3 bases and J dropped 4; count of bases not matched to a gene: 3. CDR3 DNA: TGTGCCAGCAGCGGAGCGGGAGGGGCCACCGGGGAGCTGTTTTTT. Translation gives CASSGAGGATGELFF. The whole variable domain, remainder taken from reference TRBV9 and TRBJ2-2, is DSGVTQTPKHLITATGQRVTLRCSPRSGDLSVYWYQQSLDQGLQFLIQYYNGEERAKGNILERFSAQQFPDLHSELNLSSLELGDSALYFCASSGAGGATGELFFGEGSRLTVL.

CDR3 region: CASSLTQVEKLFF. As DNA, the CDR3 is TGCGCCAGCAGCCTCACCCAGGTTGAAAAACTGTTTTTT. The V gene is TRBV4-1, the J gene TRBJ1-4; D call uncertain. V was trimmed by 4 bases and J by 7 bases, leaving 10 bases between them. This CDR3 region has 13 residues. CDR1 MGHRA and CDR2 YSYEKL come from the germline V gene.

The chain links TRBV11-3 to TRBJ2-2; 13 bases match TRBD2. CDR3 length equals 16 residues. Germline lookup yields CDR1 SGHNT and CDR2 YENEEA. Trimming cost V 4 bases and J 4 bases; bases outside gene matches: 3. The DNA of the CDR3 is TGTGCCAGCAGCTCAAGACTAGCGGGAGGCACCGGGGAGCTGTTTTTT. It specifies CASSSRLAGGTGELFF. The whole variable domain, remainder taken from reference TRBV11-3 and TRBJ2-2, is EAGVVQSPRYKIIEKKQPVAFWCNPISGHNTLYWYLQNLGQGPELLIRYENEEAVDDSQLPKDRFSAERLKGVDSTLKIQPAELGDSAVYLCASSSRLAGGTGELFFGEGSRLTVL.

The chain joins TRBV5-4 to TRBJ2-7, with TRBD2 matching 7 bases. Trimming removed 0 bases from V and 13 bases from J; junction bases left unmatched: 13. Germline V CDR1 and CDR2: SGHNT, YYREEE (reference sequence). This CDR3 has 14 residues. The CDR3 nucleotides read TGTGCCAGCAGCTTGGACTCCGGGACTAAGCATCCATACTTC. This encodes CASSLDSGTKHPYF.